Listed below are T cell receptor beta chains from one sample, sequenced in a study of human T cells and chemical hapten exposure. TCRdb reanalysed the RACE reads using MiXCR and keeps one entry per CDR3 protein. Here the sample spans roughly 150,000 distinct CDR3 sequences, approximately 10% being singletons. The material sequenced was whole blood, taken in connection with sensitization to the hapten diphenylcyclopropenone (DPC). All receptors derive from a woman in her forties or fifties with alopecia areata. Some clones in this sample may be carry-over from other donors' samples. The CDR3 runs from the conserved cysteine through the conserved F or W. A D gene is named only where the DNA matches it firmly. Expanded clones get a size class; other rows say once, few or many, or leave the size out.

D gene,J gene,V gene,clone size,CDR3 protein,CDR3 DNA
TRBD1,TRBJ2-7,TRBV10-3,many,CAISGTGDSYEQYF,TGTGCCATCAGTGGGACAGGGGATAGCTACGAGCAGTACTTC
TRBD2,TRBJ2-3,TRBV7-3,NA,CASSLTGGEGLSDTQYF,TGTGCCAGCAGCTTAACGGGAGGGGAGGGCCTGTCAGATACGCAGTATTTT
NA,TRBJ2-3,TRBV7-2,few,CASSLGIRTDTQYF,TGTGCCAGCAGCTTAGGTATCCGGACAGATACGCAGTATTTT
TRBD2,TRBJ2-5,TRBV6-6,NA,CASSYLAGAGVATQYF,TGTGCCAGCAGTTACTTGGCCGGAGCGGGGGTTGCGACCCAGTACTTC
TRBD2,TRBJ2-2,TRBV10-3,NA,CAINPGLAGGNTGELFF,TGTGCCATCAACCCGGGACTAGCAGGGGGGAACACCGGGGAGCTGTTTTTT
NA,TRBJ2-6,TRBV6-6,few,CASSYSNSGANVLTF,TGTGCCAGCAGTTACTCGAACTCTGGGGCCAACGTCCTGACTTTC
NA,TRBJ1-1,TRBV3-1,NA,CASSLRGQGRNTEAFF,TGTGCCAGCAGCCTTCGAGGGCAGGGGCGGAACACTGAAGCTTTCTTT
NA,TRBJ1-5,TRBV20-1,many,CSATGQYSNQPQHF,TGCAGTGCAACGGGACAATATAGCAATCAGCCCCAGCATTTT
TRBD1,TRBJ1-4,TRBV4-2,many,CASSQHPGTGKVATNEKLFF,TGTGCCAGCAGCCAACATCCCGGGACAGGGAAAGTTGCAACTAATGAAAAACTGTTTTTT
NA,TRBJ2-7,TRBV19,NA,CASSPQPGKGYEQYF,TGTGCCAGTAGCCCCCAACCGGGTAAGGGCTACGAGCAGTACTTC
NA,TRBJ2-1,TRBV18,many,CASSPRRGSNEQFF,TGTGCCAGCTCACCACGGAGGGGTAGCAATGAGCAGTTCTTC
TRBD1,TRBJ2-3,TRBV28,few,CASRSGPRDRRTDTQYF,TGTGCCAGCAGATCGGGACCCAGGGACAGACGCACAGATACGCAGTATTTT
NA,TRBJ2-4,TRBV29-1,NA,CSVEFGQGNIQYF,TGCAGCGTTGAATTTGGTCAGGGAAACATTCAGTACTTC
TRBD2,TRBJ2-1,TRBV29-1,NA,CSVGTSGRTLYNEQFF,TGCAGCGTCGGGACTAGCGGGAGGACCCTCTACAATGAGCAGTTCTTC
TRBD2,TRBJ2-1,TRBV14,few,CASSFRLAGAPPVVEQFF,TGTGCCAGCAGCTTCCGACTAGCGGGAGCTCCTCCTGTCGTTGAGCAGTTCTTC
TRBD1,TRBJ1-6,TRBV28,few,CASSWTGDNSPLHF,TGTGCCAGCAGTTGGACAGGGGATAATTCACCCCTCCACTTT
TRBD2,TRBJ2-1,TRBV6-1,NA,CASRGGGSHNEQFF,TGTGCCAGCCGGGGAGGCGGGAGCCACAATGAGCAGTTCTTC
NA,TRBJ2-2,TRBV6-5,many,CASSYNREWWELFF,TGTGCCAGCAGTTACAACAGGGAATGGTGGGAGCTGTTTTTT
TRBD1,TRBJ1-6,TRBV9,NA,CASSPTDRGNSPLHF,TGTGCCAGCAGCCCTACAGACAGGGGGAATTCACCCCTCCACTTT
NA,TRBJ1-3,TRBV18,NA,CASSPPEGTIYF,TGTGCCAGCTCACCACCGGAGGGCACCATATATTTT
NA,TRBJ1-5,TRBV10-1,many,CASSESRDQPQHF,TGCGCCAGCAGTGAGTCGCGAGATCAGCCCCAGCATTTT
TRBD2,TRBJ2-4,TRBV20-1,few,CSARDLGVAGAKNIQYF,TGCAGTGCTAGAGATTTGGGGGTAGCGGGAGCCAAAAACATTCAGTACTTC
TRBD2,TRBJ2-6,TRBV29-1,NA,CSVDGGGSGANVLTF,TGCAGCGTTGATGGCGGGGGCTCTGGGGCCAACGTCCTGACTTTC
TRBD2,TRBJ2-2,TRBV5-1,many,CASSYYQSGSTGELFF,TGCGCCAGCAGCTACTACCAGAGCGGGAGCACCGGGGAGCTGTTTTTT
NA,TRBJ1-4,TRBV18,few,CASSPSSSTNEKLFF,TGTGCCAGCTCACCAAGTTCGTCAACTAATGAAAAACTGTTTTTT
NA,TRBJ2-3,TRBV10-3,NA,CAISESGSTDTQYF,TGTGCCATCAGTGAGTCAGGGAGTACAGATACGCAGTATTTT
TRBD1,TRBJ2-3,TRBV24-1,many,CATAGTGASDTQYF,TGTGCCACGGCTGGGACAGGGGCTTCAGATACGCAGTATTTT
NA,TRBJ1-2,TRBV18,NA,CASSSQENGYTF,TGTGCCAGCTCATCCCAGGAAAATGGCTACACCTTC
NA,TRBJ2-3,TRBV11-2,many,CASSSPGPGTDTQYF,TGTGCCAGCAGTTCCCCGGGACCGGGCACAGATACGCAGTATTTT
NA,TRBJ2-3,TRBV27,few,CASRTLESTDTQYF,TGTGCCAGCAGGACCCTTGAAAGCACAGATACGCAGTATTTT
TRBD1,TRBJ1-2,TRBV12-3/TRBV12-4,many,CASRTGSAYGYTF,TGTGCCAGTCGGACAGGAAGTGCTTATGGCTACACCTTC
TRBD2,TRBJ2-1,TRBV29-1,NA,CSAGGVSYNEQFF,TGCAGCGCCGGGGGGGTCTCCTACAATGAGCAGTTCTTC
NA,TRBJ1-1,TRBV7-9,NA,CASSGGRMNTEAFF,TGTGCCAGCAGCGGGGGACGGATGAACACTGAAGCTTTCTTT
NA,TRBJ2-7,TRBV7-2,few,CASSLEGLKNEQYF,TGTGCCAGCAGCTTAGAGGGACTGAAGAACGAGCAGTACTTC
TRBD1,TRBJ2-7,TRBV5-1,many,CASSPGQGTTSYEQYF,TGCGCCAGCAGCCCGGGACAGGGGACGACGTCCTACGAGCAGTACTTC
NA,TRBJ2-7,TRBV5-6,NA,CVSSHSASSYEQYF,TGTGTCAGCAGCCATAGCGCGAGCTCCTACGAGCAGTACTTC
TRBD1,TRBJ2-3,TRBV7-3,NA,CASSPYQGANTDTQYF,TGTGCCAGCAGCCCATATCAGGGGGCCAACACAGATACGCAGTATTTT
NA,TRBJ1-5,TRBV10-3,NA,CAISESGTPTNQPQHF,TGTGCCATCAGTGAGTCCGGGACACCAACCAATCAGCCCCAGCATTTT
TRBD1,TRBJ1-1,TRBV30,many,CAWRQTGATEAFF,TGTGCCTGGAGACAGACAGGGGCCACTGAAGCTTTCTTT
TRBD1,TRBJ1-5,TRBV6-1,NA,CASSELTGAGLVPQHF,TGTGCCAGCAGTGAGCTCACAGGGGCGGGCCTGGTGCCCCAGCATTTT
NA,TRBJ1-1,TRBV7-2,NA,CASSFSGHYEAFF,TGTGCCAGCAGCTTTTCGGGGCACTATGAAGCTTTCTTT
TRBD2,TRBJ2-1,TRBV5-5,NA,CASSWDRAGGTFF,TGTGCCAGCAGCTGGGACAGAGCGGGAGGAACATTCTTC
NA,TRBJ2-1,TRBV5-1,NA,CASSAGTSNEQFF,TGCGCCAGCAGCGCGGGAACCAGCAATGAGCAGTTCTTC
TRBD2,TRBJ2-3,TRBV7-2,many,CASSFQTSKGDTQYF,TGTGCCAGCAGCTTTCAGACTAGCAAAGGAGATACGCAGTATTTT
NA,TRBJ1-1,TRBV6-6,few,CASSAGFTEAFF,TGTGCCAGCAGCGCAGGATTTACTGAAGCTTTCTTT
TRBD1,TRBJ2-2,TRBV7-3,many,CASSGDSTGELFF,TGTGCCAGCAGCGGGGACAGTACCGGGGAGCTGTTTTTT
NA,TRBJ1-6,TRBV12-2,few,CASRLKGQGFSPLHF,TGTGCAAGTCGCTTAAAGGGACAGGGGTTTTCACCCCTCCACTTT
TRBD1,TRBJ2-1,TRBV20-1,few,CSASSDRGREGYNEQFF,TGCAGTGCTAGTTCGGACAGGGGGCGCGAAGGCTACAATGAGCAGTTCTTC
NA,TRBJ2-3,TRBV23-1,few,CASRGRCTDTQYF,TGCGCCAGCAGGGGACGGTGCACAGATACGCAGTATTTT
TRBD2,TRBJ2-5,TRBV6-1,few,CASSEARTSQETQYF,TGTGCCAGCAGTGAAGCGCGGACTAGTCAAGAGACCCAGTACTTC
NA,TRBJ2-1,TRBV29-1,NA,CSVGRNLGEQFF,TGCAGCGTCGGACGAAACCTCGGTGAGCAGTTCTTC
TRBD1,TRBJ2-1,TRBV2,few,CASSPTGGYNEQFF,TGTGCCAGCAGCCCGACAGGGGGTTACAATGAGCAGTTCTTC
NA,TRBJ2-6,TRBV5-5,NA,CASSSGTDRGGANVLTF,TGTGCCAGCAGTTCTGGGACCGACCGAGGAGGGGCCAACGTCCTGACTTTC
NA,TRBJ1-1,TRBV5-6,NA,CASSLTSGQGMNTEAFF,TGTGCCAGCAGCTTGACGTCCGGGCAGGGCATGAACACTGAAGCTTTCTTT